The 9 T cell receptor beta chains reported below all come from one sample, sequenced in a study of T cells in Graves' hyperthyroidism and ophthalmopathy. TCR beta CDR3 regions were amplified from RNA transcripts. The HTBI primer set was used in a first-round RT-PCR of the TCR CDR3. TCRdb re-analysed the multiplex PCR reads in MiXCR, keeping a single row per CDR3 protein. The table records some 200,000 distinct CDR3 sequences, about a sixth of them present only once. The sample taken for sequencing was blood. The receptors were sampled from a woman in her fifties or sixties with Graves' hyperthyroidism.

There are a few counts of this clonotype. The chain has TRBV6-2 or TRBV6-3 and TRBJ2-2; 9 positions match TRBD1. The CDR3 runs to 16 residues. Trimming took 2 bases from V and 5 from J; bases not matched to a gene: 6. CDR1 MNHEY and CDR2 SVGEGT come from the germline V gene. CDR3 in DNA: TGTGCCAGCAGTTACCTGGGACAGGGAAAGACCGGGGAGCTGTTTTTT. Translated, it gives CASSYLGQGKTGELFF.

In this sample, this clonotype turned up many times. The rearrangement joins TRBV5-1 to TRBJ2-1; TRBD2 agrees at 11 bases. Germline loops: CDR1 SGHRS, CDR2 YFSETQ. The CDR3 covers 15 residues. J lost 4 bases, V lost 4 bases, and 4 bases had no gene match. The CDR3 coding sequence is TGCGCCAGCAGCAAAACTAGCGGGGGTTACAATGAGCAGTTCTTC. Translated: CASSKTSGGYNEQFF.

This clonotype was picked up a small number of times. The V call is TRBV4-1, the J call TRBJ2-3; 9 bases are shared with TRBD2. This CDR3 spans 17 amino acids. The J segment lost 2 bases and the V segment lost 3 bases, leaving 9 bases of the junction unmatched. The germline V gene has CDR1 MGHRA and CDR2 YSYEKL. CDR3 coding DNA: TGCGCCAGCAGCCAGGAAAGACTAGCGGTAGTCACAGATACGCAGTATTTT. Translation: CASSQERLAVVTDTQYF.

This clonotype was found many times. The chain combines TRBV6-2 or TRBV6-3 with TRBJ1-5; D not certain. The V gene lost 8 bases and the J gene lost 3 bases, with 8 bases spanning the gap. CDR3 length equals 12 residues. CDR1 and CDR2 from the germline V gene are MNHEY and SVGEGT. The CDR3 here is CASGHYNQPQHF. The CDR3 DNA reads TGTGCCAGCGGGCACTACAATCAGCCCCAGCATTTT.

This clonotype came up a few times. This chain links TRBV7-9 with TRBJ2-3, with D possibly TRBD2 on 6 matching bases. CDR1 is SEHNR, CDR2 FQNEAQ, per germline (reference sequence). This CDR3 contains 17 residues. The ends were cut back, 5 bases at V and 0 bases at J, with 18 bases in the middle. The chain's CDR3 is CASSPEGLTASTDTQYF. The DNA of the CDR3 is TGTGCCAGCAGCCCCGAGGGACTTACTGCTAGCACAGATACGCAGTATTTT. The whole variable domain, filled in from reference TRBV7-9 and TRBJ2-3, reads DTGVSQNPRHKITKRGQNVTFRCDPISEHNRLYWYRQTLGQGPEFLTYFQNEAQLEKSRLLSDRFSAERPKGSFSTLEIQRTEQGDSAMYLCASSPEGLTASTDTQYFGPGTRLTVL.

This clonotype was seen many times. The gene calls are TRBV7-9 and TRBJ2-5, with D unresolved. The germline V gene has CDR1 SEHNR and CDR2 FQNEAQ (reference sequence). Trimming took 5 bases from V and 2 from J, leaving 12 bases between them. The CDR3 extends over 14 amino acids. CDR3 nucleotides: TGTGCCAGCAGCCAAATGCAGAAACAAGAGACCCAGTACTTC. This gives the protein CASSQMQKQETQYF.

This clonotype was counted many times. The CDR3 sequence: CASSSAQRTYNEQFF. CDR3 nucleotide sequence: TGTGCCAGCAGTTCCGCCCAGCGTACTTACAATGAGCAGTTCTTC. This chain links TRBV7-4 with TRBJ2-1; D not resolved. This CDR3 is 15 amino acids long. Germline CDR1 reads SGHVT; CDR2 reads SQSDAQ. Trimming removed 6 bases at V and 4 bases at J, with 16 bases between.

J is TRBJ1-1 and V is TRBV24-1, with 7 bases matching TRBD1. The CDR3 consists of 15 residues. CDR1 is KGHDR, CDR2 SFDVKD, per germline. The ends lost 8 bases at V and 1 base at J; junction bases unmatched: 9. The CDR3 DNA sequence: TGTGCCACCAAAGATCGGGACAGCTCGAACACTGAAGCTTTCTTT. Translating gives CATKDRDSSNTEAFF.

This clonotype was detected ten times or more. This chain uses TRBV20-1 with TRBJ2-3, with D unclear. The CDR3 is 11 residues long. CDR1 DFQATT and CDR2 SNEGSKA come from the germline V gene (reference sequence). V was clipped by 4 bases and J by 4 bases, with 6 bases between them. CDR3 residues: CSATNADTQYF. DNA for the CDR3: TGCAGTGCTACGAACGCAGATACGCAGTATTTT.